This T cell receptor (beta chain) was identified in a study of T cell responses to AZD1222 COVID-19 vaccine. At the level of the study: Samples with a second dose at about 4 or about 12 weeks were pooled together. Study findings and constraints: Just five or six AZD1222 recipients were seropositive at baseline. It should be noted that donors were predominantly white British and more often female, and clonal diversity was possibly underestimated. Increased Spike-specific TCR breadth and depth were observed after two AZD1222 doses.

This CDR3 region has 16 residues. Trimming shortened V by 6 bases and J by 0 bases, and 18 bases separated the two germline ends. CDR1 is SGHDT and CDR2 is YYEEEE in the germline V gene. Points on this clone: The antigen is not known.

Libraries were prepared by immunoSEQ multiplex PCR; TCRdb keeps only in-frame clonotypes and omits some of them. This table holds some 150,000 clones, over 75% found once. The starting material was peripheral blood, obtained on day 0 of AZD1222 vaccination. The receptor's source is an adult in good health. The chain employs TRBV5-6 and TRBJ1-1; the D gene is possibly TRBD1 (5 bases). CDR3 in DNA: TGTGCCAGCACCAATTGGGGACTGACCATGAACACTGAAGCTTTCTTT. The encoded protein is CASTNWGLTMNTEAFF.